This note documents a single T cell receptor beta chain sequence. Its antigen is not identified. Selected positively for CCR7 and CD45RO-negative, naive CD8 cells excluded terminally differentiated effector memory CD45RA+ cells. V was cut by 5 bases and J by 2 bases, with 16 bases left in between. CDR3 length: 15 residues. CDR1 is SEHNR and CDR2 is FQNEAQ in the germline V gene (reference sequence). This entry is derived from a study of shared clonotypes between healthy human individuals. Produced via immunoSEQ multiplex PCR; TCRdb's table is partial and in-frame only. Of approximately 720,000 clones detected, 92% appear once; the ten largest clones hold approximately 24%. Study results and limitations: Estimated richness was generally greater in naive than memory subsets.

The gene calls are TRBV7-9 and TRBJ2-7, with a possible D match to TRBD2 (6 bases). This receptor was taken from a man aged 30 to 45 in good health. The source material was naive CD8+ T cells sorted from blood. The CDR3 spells CASSPRDSQTYEQYF. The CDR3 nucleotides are TGTGCCAGCAGCCCCCGGGACTCTCAAACCTACGAGCAGTACTTC.